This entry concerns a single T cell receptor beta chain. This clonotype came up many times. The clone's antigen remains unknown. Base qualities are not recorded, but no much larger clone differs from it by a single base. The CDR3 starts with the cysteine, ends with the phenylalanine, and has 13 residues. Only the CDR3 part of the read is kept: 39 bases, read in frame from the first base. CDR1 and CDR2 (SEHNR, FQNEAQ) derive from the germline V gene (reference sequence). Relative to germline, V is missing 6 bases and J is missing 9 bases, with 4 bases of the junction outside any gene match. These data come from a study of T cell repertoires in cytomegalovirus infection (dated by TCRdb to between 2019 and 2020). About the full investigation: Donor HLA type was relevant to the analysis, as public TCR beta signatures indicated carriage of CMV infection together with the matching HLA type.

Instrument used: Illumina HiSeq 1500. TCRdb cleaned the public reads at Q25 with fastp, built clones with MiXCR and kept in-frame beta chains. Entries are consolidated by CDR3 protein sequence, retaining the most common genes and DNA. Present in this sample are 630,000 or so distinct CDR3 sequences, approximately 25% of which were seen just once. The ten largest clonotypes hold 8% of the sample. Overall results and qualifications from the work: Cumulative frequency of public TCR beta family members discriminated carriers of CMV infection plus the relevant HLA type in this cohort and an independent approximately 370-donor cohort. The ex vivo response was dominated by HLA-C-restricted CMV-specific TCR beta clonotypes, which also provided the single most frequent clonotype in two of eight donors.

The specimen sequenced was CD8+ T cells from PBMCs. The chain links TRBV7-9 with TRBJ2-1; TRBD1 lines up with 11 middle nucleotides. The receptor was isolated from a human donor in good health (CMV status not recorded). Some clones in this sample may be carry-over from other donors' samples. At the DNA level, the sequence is TGTGCCAGCAGTCGGACAGGGGGCTTTGAGCAGTTCTTC. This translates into CASSRTGGFEQFF.